This T cell receptor (beta chain) is drawn from a study of blood T cell repertoires in COVID-19. Study in general: Samples taken during acute and convalescent COVID-19 were collected in the United States, Italy and Spain.

Seattle participants joined during active infection and were tracked over time. Libraries were prepared by immunoSEQ multiplex PCR; TCRdb keeps only in-frame clonotypes and omits some of them. The table lists roughly 120,000 clones, roughly four fifths of them singletons. The germline V gene encodes CDR1 SEHNR and CDR2 FQNEAQ (reference sequence). This CDR3 comprises 13 residues. V lost 3 bases to trimming and J lost 3 bases, with 8 bases between them. The rearrangement uses TRBV7-9 and TRBJ1-2, with D perhaps matching TRBD1 (6 bases). Sequencing was performed on peripheral blood. This TCR was recovered from a man aged 80 or over with COVID-19, enrolled during active disease. The CDR3 DNA is TGTGCCAGCAGCTTGCCAGGGGACTATGGCTACACCTTC. This sequence encodes CASSLPGDYGYTF.